This T cell receptor (beta chain) was found in a study of beta chain features in type 1 diabetes (dated by TCRdb to the late 2010s). With regard to the full study: Mean age, gender distribution, total cell number and subset yield were not different between patients and healthy donors. Across all samples, about 110 million sorted cells were examined, and cell number per subset correlated strongly with RNA yield. The study compared TCRB repertoires of sorted circulating CD4+ T cell subsets between recently diagnosed type 1 diabetes patients and matched healthy donors. Regulatory and stem cell-like memory subsets were isolated from only 8 patients and about eight healthy donors, whereas naive and central memory subsets came from all 30 or so donors. On the study overall, not on this receptor specifically: PCR might favor shorter templates, but patient and control samples were amplified and corrected together, so any skew would affect both groups equally. At VDJ recombination sites, patients with type 1 diabetes made fewer insertions and deleted more nucleotides, a pattern implying thymic rearrangement abnormalities. HLA sub-analyses involved small numbers of individuals, so any influence of HLA type on TCRB rearrangement remained unresolved. Because cDNA was sequenced instead of genomic DNA, activated cells with high expression could be over-represented, although the groups did not differ in activation or CD3 levels. In all four CD4+ subsets, TCRB CDR3 length was moderately but significantly shorter in type 1 diabetes patients. Naive, central memory and regulatory TCRB repertoires appeared to be more alike among patients than among healthy donors.

This clone turned up a few times. Its antigen remains unidentified. It has no much larger one-base neighbor in the sample; base qualities were not kept. Measured from the cysteine to the phenylalanine, the CDR3 is 14 residues long. The entry retains the CDR3 DNA only, 42 bases that are in frame from base 1. From the germline V gene, CDR1 is SGHDT and CDR2 is YYEEEE. V is cut by 3 bases and J by 5 bases, and the space between the germline ends is 12 bases. Each donor gave one peripheral blood draw, averaging roughly 120 mL, which was collected into heparinised tubes. Using a panel that included CD45RO, CCR7, CD25, CD127, CD95 and CD27, naive, central memory, regulatory and stem cell-like memory CD4+ T cells were sorted on a BD FACSAria II. All sorted populations exceeded 95% purity. PBMCs were separated immediately by Lymphoprep density gradient centrifugation and were stained directly, without being cultured. So that batch effects would be minimized, each experiment stained and sorted samples in pairs, pairing one healthy donor with one patient.

The High Capacity cDNA Reverse Transcription Kit was used to reverse transcribe all of the isolated RNA, meaning that expressed TCRB transcripts were what got sequenced. Deep immunoSEQ sequencing was applied to naive, central memory and regulatory T cell samples, giving an average of roughly 3.5 million total reads per sample. Sorted cells were lysed in RLT buffer and RNA was extracted with DNase-treated RNeasy Micro or Mini kits, depending on cell number. Each cell subset was processed on its own to prevent cross-contamination, while patient and healthy donor samples were processed together. The immunoSEQ multiplex PCR was used to amplify TCRB sequences from cDNA, generating 87-bp fragments that spanned the CDR3 region. Amplicons were sequenced on the Illumina HiSeq platform. As for the authors' bioinformatics: PCR bias was corrected computationally using synthetic template baselines, and reads within Hamming distance 2 were collapsed, with unmergeable singletons discarded. Reads were aligned against IMGT so that V, D and J genes, CDR3 length and insertions or deletions at six rearrangement sites could be assigned. Within each subset, clonotype counts were normalized to the number of sorted cells before true diversity and Gini coefficients were calculated with the tcR R package. The overlap coefficient, calculated on TCRB nucleotide sequences, was used to measure repertoire sharing. Out-of-frame TCRB sequences from naive cells were analyzed to stand in for the pre-selection repertoire. Here the immuneACCESS table is served through TCRdb, limited to in-frame sequences with V and J called. Missing clones are a known gap in these copies; in checked studies unresolved V genes cover under half, and the rest lacks a known reason. V and J calls and clone size are given by that table; D and trimming were obtained from the DNA. Present in this sample are hundreds of thousands of clones, around 15% of which were seen just once. The ten largest make up less than 0.025% of the sample.

Sequences were obtained from naive CD4+ T cells from blood. The intended sense of this specimen's cell subset or site label: true naive CD4+ T cells. The rearranged segments are TRBV5-6 and TRBJ2-4; the D segment might be TRBD1 or TRBD2, since each matches 5 bases. The source is a man between 18 and 35 years old with type 1 diabetes. The DNA is as follows: TGTGCCAGCAGCTGGGGGATGACAGAAAACATTCAGTACTTC. The encoded protein is CASSWGMTENIQYF.